A single sample is the source of the 6 T cell receptor beta chains below, sequenced in a study of beta chain features in type 1 diabetes. The investigators reverse transcribed all of the isolated RNA, so they sequenced expressed TCRB transcripts. Generated by immunoSEQ multiplex PCR, the TCRdb table keeps only in-frame clones and is missing some. The sample contains over 40,000 clones, roughly 49% of which appear only once. Sequencing was done on a sample of Tregs from blood. These TCRs come from a woman aged 18 to 35 in good health.

The chain employs TRBV30 and TRBJ2-5, with D maybe TRBD1 (5 bases). V was pared by 2 bases and J by 6 bases, with 19 bases between. The CDR3 is 15 amino acids. CDR1 and CDR2 (germline): GTSNPN, SVGIG (reference sequence). The CDR3 loop reads CAWSNRGAPGQTQYF. The CDR3 bases are TGTGCCTGGAGTAATCGTGGGGCCCCTGGGCAGACCCAGTACTTC.

The chain is built from TRBV2 and TRBJ1-1; 8 nucleotides align to TRBD1. The CDR3 sequence is 14 residues long. Losses at the gene ends were 4 bases for V and 4 bases for J; bases not matched to a gene: 5. The germline CDR1 and CDR2 sequences are SNHLY and FYNNEI. CDR3 sequence: CASSVQGGVTEAFF. The CDR3 DNA is TGTGCCAGCAGTGTACAGGGGGGCGTCACTGAAGCTTTCTTT.

The chain couples TRBV5-1 to TRBJ2-1; 13 bases are a match to TRBD2. The CDR3 consists of 17 residues. The V segment lost 0 bases and the J segment 6 bases; nucleotides outside the gene matches: 6. Germline CDR1 SGHRS, CDR2 YFSETQ. The CDR3 here is CASSLAGTSGTANEQFF. The CDR3 bases are TGCGCCAGCAGCTTGGCGGGGACTAGCGGGACCGCCAATGAGCAGTTCTTC.

This rearrangement joins TRBV19 to TRBJ2-5; no clear D gene. V dropped 9 bases and J dropped 0 bases, with 11 bases sitting between them. The CDR3 has 13 amino acids. CDR1 is LNHDA and CDR2 is SQIVND in the germline V gene (reference sequence). The CDR3 region is CASTRNHQETQYF. The CDR3, as DNA: TGTGCCAGCACACGTAACCACCAAGAGACCCAGTACTTC.

This clone was seen a few times. The V call is TRBV29-1, the J call TRBJ2-1; TRBD2 aligns across 9 bases. V dropped 7 bases and J dropped 4; count of bases not matched to a gene: 5. Germline CDR1 reads SQVTM; CDR2 reads ANQGSEA. The CDR3 has 13 residues. CDR3 bases: TGCAGCGGGAGGACTAGCGAATACAATGAGCAGTTCTTC. Translating gives CSGRTSEYNEQFF.

The V gene is TRBV7-8, the J gene TRBJ2-6; possibly TRBD1 for D (6 bases). This CDR3 is built from 17 residues. Germline loops: CDR1 SGHVS, CDR2 FQNEAQ. Trimming cost V 3 bases and J 1 base, with 13 bases left between them. Here the CDR3 DNA reads TGTGCCAGCAGCTTGACAGGATACTCTTCTGGGGCCAACGTCCTGACTTTC. Its protein is CASSLTGYSSGANVLTF. Full variable domain (rest looked up from reference TRBV7-8 and TRBJ2-6): GAGVSQSPRYKVAKRGQDVALRCDPISGHVSLFWYQQALGQGPEFLTYFQNEAQLDKSGLPSDRFFAERPEGSVSTLKIQRTQQEDSAVYLCASSLTGYSSGANVLTFGAGSRLTVL.